This T cell receptor beta chain is from a study of monozygotic twins with inflammatory bowel disease (dated 2019 in TCRdb). In the study overall: The complete study included approximately 28 monozygotic twin pairs: 19 IBD-discordant Danish pairs and nine German pairs, of which four were IBD-concordant and five were IBD-discordant. Within discordant pairs, disease-associated traits were sought mainly by comparing IBD patients with their genetically identical healthy co-twins. Each individual had, on average, about 151 000 unique TCRalpha sequences and 181 000 unique TCRbeta sequences available for analysis.

Libraries were built with 5' RACE. Preparation of each TCR library used around 3.5 ug of total RNA. For each sample, cDNA synthesis with SMARTScribe reverse transcriptase was split into eight separate reactions. Unique molecular identifiers containing a 6-nucleotide sample barcode were introduced through template switching during cDNA synthesis. Two nested PCRs of approximately 16 and 10 cycles amplified the TCRalpha and TCRbeta cDNA, and bead purification followed each PCR. Before amplification, the cDNA was treated with uracil DNA-glycosylase and purified using the QIAquick PCR purification kit. The second PCR added Illumina TruSeq-compatible adapters along with sample-specific barcodes. Library quality and concentration were assessed using TapeStation and Qubit, and approximately 5 ng of each library was pooled. The pooled libraries were sequenced with 2 x 100 bp reads and custom sequencing primers on an Illumina HiSeq2500 single-index Rapid Run. Concerning the study's data processing: MiGEC version 1.2.6 was used for UMI-based consensus assembly to correct PCR and sequencing errors. MiXCR version 2.1.1 was used for V(D)J alignment, clonotype assembly and CDR3 extraction. To normalise gene usage, clonotype sharing and MAIT/NKT TCR abundance, the analysis used the top 1000, 10 000 and 20 000 clonotypes per sample. After downsampling to 27 000 UMIs, diversity was calculated as the inverse Simpson index using the vegan R package. Paired Mann-Whitney U tests on discordant twin pairs were used, with Benjamini-Hochberg multiple-testing correction. The reads, reprocessed by TCRdb, yield one row per CDR3 protein sequence and no DNA. TCRdb's processing, not the authors' own work, is the source of the V and J calls. The data table for this sample lists about 380,000 distinct CDR3 sequences. Of the sample, just over 2.5% is held by the ten largest clones.

On the study overall, not on this receptor specifically: A decrease in TCRbeta repertoire diversity, as measured by inverse Simpson index, was observed in IBD patients compared with their healthy co-twins. IBD patients shared fewer clonotypes with other individuals than healthy twins did, most markedly in patients showing signs of disease activity. Background noise and inter-individual variability may have been introduced into the repertoires by the differing immunosuppressive treatments among patients. No single strong signal or clonotype linked to IBD turned up in the results, so the idea that one exists was not supported. Repertoire similarity did not differ between concordant and discordant twins, which could be due to limited statistical power. The analysis was unable to tell different T cell subtypes apart.

From each donor, a 2.5 ml peripheral blood sample was drawn into PAXgene tubes and stored at -80 degrees C. Without any T cell sorting, total RNA was extracted from whole blood using the PAXgene blood miRNA kit on an automated QIAcube. Peripheral blood from monozygotic twin pairs who were concordant or discordant for inflammatory bowel disease underwent deep TCRalpha and TCRbeta repertoire profiling using unique molecular barcoding. Smoking habits were recorded for all twin pairs, with individuals classified as current, former or never smokers. As regards this clonotype: The antigen it binds to is not known.

The germline V gene specifies ENHRY as CDR1 and SYGVKD as CDR2. Counted from cysteine to phenylalanine, this CDR3 has 14 amino acids. Only the protein sequence is given. The sample was blood. This sequence originates from a human donor with ulcerative colitis or Crohn's disease, or a healthy co-twin of an affected twin (not recorded which). The chain uses TRBV10-3 and TRBJ1-6. The CDR3 protein sequence reads: CAISEFSYNSPLHF.